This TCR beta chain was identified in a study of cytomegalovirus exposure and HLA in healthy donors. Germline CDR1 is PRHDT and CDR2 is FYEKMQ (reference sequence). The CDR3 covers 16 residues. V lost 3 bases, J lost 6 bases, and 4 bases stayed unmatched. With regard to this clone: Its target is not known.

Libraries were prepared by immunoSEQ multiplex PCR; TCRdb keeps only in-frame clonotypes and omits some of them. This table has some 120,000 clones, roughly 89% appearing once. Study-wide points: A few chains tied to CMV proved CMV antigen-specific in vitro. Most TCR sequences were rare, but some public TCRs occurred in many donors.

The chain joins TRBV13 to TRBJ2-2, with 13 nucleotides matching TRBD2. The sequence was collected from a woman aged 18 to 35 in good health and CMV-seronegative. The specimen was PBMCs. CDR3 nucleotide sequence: TGTGCCAGCAGCTTCGGGACTAGCGGGATCGCCGGGGAGCTGTTTTTT. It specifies CASSFGTSGIAGELFF.